Listed below are T cell receptor beta chains from one sample, sequenced in a study of blood T cells in healthy people across ages. MiXCR was run by TCRdb on the 5' RACE reads, yielding one entry per CDR3 protein. Altogether hundreds of thousands of distinct CDR3 sequences are present, roughly 50% being singletons, with the ten largest covering approximately 40%. Sequenced input: blood. The receptors derive from a man in his 60s in good health. CDR3s include the opening cysteine and the closing phenylalanine or tryptophan. The D gene is left open where the match is weak. Some rows have no size entry. The others give once, few or many, or a class for an expanded clone.

size: NA; J: TRBJ2-3; D: TRBD2; V: TRBV7-2; CDR3: CASSLGGGGAGADTQYF; DNA: TGTGCCAGCAGCTTAGGTGGCGGGGGGGCAGGCGCAGATACGCAGTATTTT
size: NA; J: TRBJ2-4; D: TRBD1; V: TRBV4-1; CDR3: CASSQRQGDIQYF; DNA: TGCGCCAGCAGCCAAAGGCAGGGGGACATTCAGTACTTC
size: NA; J: TRBJ1-3; D: NA; V: TRBV29-1; CDR3: CSVVSFSGNTIYF; DNA: TGCAGCGTAGTTAGCTTCTCTGGAAACACCATATATTTT
size: NA; J: TRBJ2-5; D: TRBD1; V: TRBV3-1; CDR3: CASSRTRTGGSETQYF; DNA: TGTGCCAGCAGCAGAACCCGGACAGGGGGATCAGAGACCCAGTACTTC
size: NA; J: TRBJ1-2; D: TRBD1; V: TRBV20-1; CDR3: CGVEPGTGYGYTF; DNA: TGCGGTGTAGAACCCGGGACAGGGTATGGCTACACCTTC
size: NA; J: TRBJ1-1; D: NA; V: TRBV6-5; CDR3: CASTPSRLRNTEAFF; DNA: TGTGCCAGCACCCCGTCGAGGCTCAGGAACACTGAAGCTTTCTTT
size: NA; J: TRBJ2-5; D: NA; V: TRBV5-6; CDR3: CASSQDGAQYF; DNA: TGTGCCAGCAGCCAAGACGGAGCCCAGTACTTC
size: NA; J: TRBJ2-7; D: NA; V: TRBV5-1; CDR3: CASSSTLYEQYF; DNA: TGCGCCAGCAGCAGCACCCTCTACGAGCAGTACTTC
size: NA; J: TRBJ1-4; D: NA; V: TRBV2; CDR3: CASSDKDLNEKLFF; DNA: TGTGCCAGCAGTGATAAGGACCTTAATGAAAAACTGTTTTTT
size: few; J: TRBJ1-1; D: NA; V: TRBV5-4; CDR3: CASSGQPNTEAFF; DNA: TGTGCCAGCAGCGGACAGCCGAACACTGAAGCTTTCTTT
size: NA; J: TRBJ1-2; D: NA; V: TRBV5-1; CDR3: CASSSRGYSYTF; DNA: TGCGCCAGCAGCTCCCGGGGGTATAGCTACACCTTC
size: NA; J: TRBJ1-4; D: NA; V: TRBV20-1; CDR3: CSASLSSGGELFF; DNA: TGCAGTGCTAGTCTCAGCTCCGGAGGGGAACTGTTTTTT
size: NA; J: TRBJ2-1; D: TRBD2; V: TRBV4-2; CDR3: CASSQSSGGEREQFF; DNA: TGTGCCAGCAGCCAAAGTAGCGGGGGGGAGCGTGAGCAGTTCTTC
size: NA; J: TRBJ1-1; D: NA; V: TRBV12-3/TRBV12-4; CDR3: CASSLAYTEAFF; DNA: TGTGCCAGCAGTTTAGCCTACACTGAAGCTTTCTTT
size: NA; J: TRBJ1-2; D: NA; V: TRBV29-1; CDR3: CSVGTSNYGYTF; DNA: TGCAGCGTTGGAACCTCTAACTATGGCTACACCTTC
size: NA; J: TRBJ2-7; D: TRBD2; V: TRBV13; CDR3: CASASPRGNYEQYF; DNA: TGTGCCAGCGCCAGCCCGCGGGGGAACTACGAGCAGTACTTC
size: few; J: TRBJ2-5; D: NA; V: TRBV20-1; CDR3: CSARDGGQGEETQYF; DNA: TGCAGTGCTAGAGATGGGGGGCAAGGAGAAGAGACCCAGTACTTC
size: NA; J: TRBJ2-4; D: NA; V: TRBV6-2/TRBV6-3; CDR3: CASSGPQGSAKNIQYF; DNA: TGTGCCAGCAGTGGTCCCCAGGGCTCAGCCAAAAACATTCAGTACTTC
size: NA; J: TRBJ2-7; D: TRBD1; V: TRBV7-8; CDR3: CASSLKMTGSNAEYF; DNA: TGTGCCAGCAGCTTAAAAATGACAGGGAGTAATGCGGAGTACTTC
size: NA; J: TRBJ2-3; D: TRBD2; V: TRBV7-2; CDR3: CASSLERGSTDTQYF; DNA: TGTGCCAGCAGCTTAGAGCGGGGGAGCACAGATACGCAGTATTTT
size: once; J: TRBJ2-1; D: NA; V: TRBV11-2; CDR3: CASSLEDPILSYNEQFF; DNA: TGTGCCAGCAGCTTAGAGGACCCTATCCTCTCCTACAATGAGCAGTTCTTC
size: NA; J: TRBJ2-3; D: NA; V: TRBV20-1; CDR3: CSASPTRGRQGDTQYF; DNA: TGCAGTGCTAGCCCCACACGGGGGAGACAAGGAGATACGCAGTATTTT
size: few; J: TRBJ2-7; D: NA; V: TRBV6-5; CDR3: CASRPGGSSYEQYF; DNA: TGTGCCAGCAGGCCCGGGGGCTCTTCCTACGAGCAGTACTTC
size: NA; J: TRBJ2-5; D: NA; V: TRBV5-1; CDR3: CASSLSRQLETQYF; DNA: TGCGCCAGCAGCTTGAGCAGACAGTTGGAGACCCAGTACTTC
size: NA; J: TRBJ2-7; D: TRBD2; V: TRBV12-3/TRBV12-4; CDR3: CAGKRGVGYEQYF; DNA: TGTGCCGGCAAACGGGGGGTTGGCTACGAGCAGTACTTC
size: NA; J: TRBJ2-3; D: TRBD1; V: TRBV2; CDR3: CASTTVGDRDTDTQYF; DNA: TGTGCCAGCACCACCGTAGGGGACAGGGACACAGATACGCAGTATTTT
size: NA; J: TRBJ2-5; D: TRBD2; V: TRBV2; CDR3: CASRRGGTRETQYF; DNA: TGTGCCAGCAGACGGGGGGGGACTCGGGAGACCCAGTACTTC
size: NA; J: TRBJ2-3; D: NA; V: TRBV12-3/TRBV12-4; CDR3: CASSPGEVDTQYF; DNA: TGTGCCAGCAGCCCCGGCGAAGTGGATACGCAGTATTTT
size: NA; J: TRBJ2-7; D: NA; V: TRBV3-1; CDR3: CASSQDRHEQYF; DNA: TGTGCCAGCAGCCAAGATCGACACGAGCAGTACTTC
size: NA; J: TRBJ1-6; D: NA; V: TRBV2; CDR3: CASSMGLNSPLHF; DNA: TGTGCCAGCTCGATGGGGCTGAATTCACCCCTCCACTTT
size: many; J: TRBJ2-3; D: NA; V: TRBV12-3/TRBV12-4; CDR3: CASSFRVTADAQYF; DNA: TGTGCCAGCAGTTTTAGAGTGACAGCAGATGCGCAGTATTTT
size: once; J: TRBJ1-6; D: NA; V: TRBV6-2/TRBV6-3; CDR3: CASSPPVLVPLHF; DNA: TGTGCCAGCAGCCCCCCCGTCCTCGTCCCCCTCCACTTT